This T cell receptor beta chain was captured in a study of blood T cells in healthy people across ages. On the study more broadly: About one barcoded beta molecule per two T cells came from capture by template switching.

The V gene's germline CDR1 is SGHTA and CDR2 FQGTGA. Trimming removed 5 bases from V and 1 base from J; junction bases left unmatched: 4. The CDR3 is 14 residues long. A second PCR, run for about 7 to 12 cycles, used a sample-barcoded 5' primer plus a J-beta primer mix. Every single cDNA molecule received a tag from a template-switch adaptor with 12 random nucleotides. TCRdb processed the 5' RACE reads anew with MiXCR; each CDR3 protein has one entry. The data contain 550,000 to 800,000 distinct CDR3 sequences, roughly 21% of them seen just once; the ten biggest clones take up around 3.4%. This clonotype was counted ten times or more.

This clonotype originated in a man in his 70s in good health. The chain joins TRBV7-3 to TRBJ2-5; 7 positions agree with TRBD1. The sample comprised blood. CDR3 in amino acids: CASSASGGQETQYF. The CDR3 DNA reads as TGTGCCAGCAGCGCCTCAGGGGGCCAAGAGACCCAGTACTTC.